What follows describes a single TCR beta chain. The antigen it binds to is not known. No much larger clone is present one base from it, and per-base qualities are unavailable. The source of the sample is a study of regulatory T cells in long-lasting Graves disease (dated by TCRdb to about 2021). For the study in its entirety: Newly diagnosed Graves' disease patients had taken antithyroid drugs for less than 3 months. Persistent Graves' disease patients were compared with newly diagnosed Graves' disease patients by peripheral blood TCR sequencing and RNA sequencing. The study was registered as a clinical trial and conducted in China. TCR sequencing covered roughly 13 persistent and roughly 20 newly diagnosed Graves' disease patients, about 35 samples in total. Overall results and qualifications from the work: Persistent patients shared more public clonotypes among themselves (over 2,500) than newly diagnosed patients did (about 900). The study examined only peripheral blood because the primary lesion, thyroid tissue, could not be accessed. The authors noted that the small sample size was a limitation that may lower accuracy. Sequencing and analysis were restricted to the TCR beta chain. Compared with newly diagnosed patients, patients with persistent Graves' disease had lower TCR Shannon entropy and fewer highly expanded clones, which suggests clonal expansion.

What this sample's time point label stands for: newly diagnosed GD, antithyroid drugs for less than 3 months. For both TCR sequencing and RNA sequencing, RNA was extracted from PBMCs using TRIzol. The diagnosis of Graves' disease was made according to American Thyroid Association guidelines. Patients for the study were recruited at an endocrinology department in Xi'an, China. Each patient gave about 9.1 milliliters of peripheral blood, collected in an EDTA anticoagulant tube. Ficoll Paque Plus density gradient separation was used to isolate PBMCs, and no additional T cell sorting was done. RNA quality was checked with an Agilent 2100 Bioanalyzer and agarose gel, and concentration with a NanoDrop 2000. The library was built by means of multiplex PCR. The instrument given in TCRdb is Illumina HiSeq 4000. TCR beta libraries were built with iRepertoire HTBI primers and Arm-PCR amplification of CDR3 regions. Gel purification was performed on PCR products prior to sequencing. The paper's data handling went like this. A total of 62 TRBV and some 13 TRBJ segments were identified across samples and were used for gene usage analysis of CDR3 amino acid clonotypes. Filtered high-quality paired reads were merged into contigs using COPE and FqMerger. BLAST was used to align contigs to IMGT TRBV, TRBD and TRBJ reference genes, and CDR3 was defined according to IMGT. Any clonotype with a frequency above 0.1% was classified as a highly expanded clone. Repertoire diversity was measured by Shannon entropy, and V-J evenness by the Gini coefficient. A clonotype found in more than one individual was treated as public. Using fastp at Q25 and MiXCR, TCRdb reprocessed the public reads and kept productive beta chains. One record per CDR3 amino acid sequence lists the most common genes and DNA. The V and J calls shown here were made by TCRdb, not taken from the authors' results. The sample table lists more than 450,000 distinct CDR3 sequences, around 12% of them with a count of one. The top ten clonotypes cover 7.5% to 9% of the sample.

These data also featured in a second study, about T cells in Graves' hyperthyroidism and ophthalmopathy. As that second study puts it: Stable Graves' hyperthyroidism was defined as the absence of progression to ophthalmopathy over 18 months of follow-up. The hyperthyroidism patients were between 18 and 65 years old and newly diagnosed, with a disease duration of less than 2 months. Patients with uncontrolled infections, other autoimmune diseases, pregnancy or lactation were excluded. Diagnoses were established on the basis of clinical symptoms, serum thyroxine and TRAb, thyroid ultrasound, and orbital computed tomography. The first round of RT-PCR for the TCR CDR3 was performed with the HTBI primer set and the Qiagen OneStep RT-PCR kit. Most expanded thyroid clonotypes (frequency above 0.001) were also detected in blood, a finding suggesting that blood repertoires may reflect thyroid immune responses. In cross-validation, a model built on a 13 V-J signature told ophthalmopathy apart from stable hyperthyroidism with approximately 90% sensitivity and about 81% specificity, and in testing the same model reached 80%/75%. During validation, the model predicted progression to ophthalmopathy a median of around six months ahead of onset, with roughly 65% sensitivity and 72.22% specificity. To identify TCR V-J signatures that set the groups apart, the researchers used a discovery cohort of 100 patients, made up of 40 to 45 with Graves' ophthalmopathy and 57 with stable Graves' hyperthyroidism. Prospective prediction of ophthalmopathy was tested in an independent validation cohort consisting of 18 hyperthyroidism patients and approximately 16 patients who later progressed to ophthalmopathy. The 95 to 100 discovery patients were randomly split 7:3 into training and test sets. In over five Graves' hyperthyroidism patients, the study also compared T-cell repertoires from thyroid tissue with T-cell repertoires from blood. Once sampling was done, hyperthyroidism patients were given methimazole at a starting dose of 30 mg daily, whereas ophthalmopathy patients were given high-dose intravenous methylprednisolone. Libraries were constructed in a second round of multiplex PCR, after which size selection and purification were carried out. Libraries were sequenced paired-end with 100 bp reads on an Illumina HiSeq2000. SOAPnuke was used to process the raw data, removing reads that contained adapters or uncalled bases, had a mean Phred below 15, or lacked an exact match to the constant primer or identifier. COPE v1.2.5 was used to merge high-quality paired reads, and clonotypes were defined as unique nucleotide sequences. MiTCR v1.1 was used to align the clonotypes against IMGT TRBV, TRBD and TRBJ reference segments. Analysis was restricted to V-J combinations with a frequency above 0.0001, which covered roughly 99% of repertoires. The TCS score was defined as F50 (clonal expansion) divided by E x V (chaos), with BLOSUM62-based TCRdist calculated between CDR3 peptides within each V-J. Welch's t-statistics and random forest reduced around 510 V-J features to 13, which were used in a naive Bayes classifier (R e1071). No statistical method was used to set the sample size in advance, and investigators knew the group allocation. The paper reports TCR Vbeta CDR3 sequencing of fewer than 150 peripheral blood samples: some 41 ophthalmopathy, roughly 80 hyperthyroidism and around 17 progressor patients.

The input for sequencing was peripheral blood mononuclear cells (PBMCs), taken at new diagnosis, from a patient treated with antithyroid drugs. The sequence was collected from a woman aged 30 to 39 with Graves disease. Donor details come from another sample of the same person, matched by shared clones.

The nucleotide sequence is TGTGCCAGCTCACCACGAACAGGTTATGGAAACACCATATATTTT. Its protein product is CASSPRTGYGNTIYF. The chain couples TRBV18 to TRBJ1-3; 5 matching bases give a weak D call of TRBD1. Trimming takes 1 base from V and 3 bases from J, and the germline ends sit 10 bases apart. The germline V gene sets CDR1 to KGHSH and CDR2 to LQKENI. The CDR3 holds 15 amino acids from the cysteine to the phenylalanine. The only DNA kept is the CDR3, 45 bases in frame from the first base.